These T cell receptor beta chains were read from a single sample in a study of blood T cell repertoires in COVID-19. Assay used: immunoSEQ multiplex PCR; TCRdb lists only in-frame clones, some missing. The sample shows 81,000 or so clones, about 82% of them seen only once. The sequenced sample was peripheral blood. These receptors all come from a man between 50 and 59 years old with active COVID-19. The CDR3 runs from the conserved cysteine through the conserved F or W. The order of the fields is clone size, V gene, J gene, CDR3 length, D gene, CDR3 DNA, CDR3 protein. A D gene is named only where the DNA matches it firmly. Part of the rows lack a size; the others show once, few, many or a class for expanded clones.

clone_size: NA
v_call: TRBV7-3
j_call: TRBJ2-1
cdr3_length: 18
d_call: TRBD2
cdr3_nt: TGTGCCAGCAGCTTAGGGACTAGCGGGACGTTCTCCTACAATGAGCAGTTCTTC
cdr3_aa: CASSLGTSGTFSYNEQFF

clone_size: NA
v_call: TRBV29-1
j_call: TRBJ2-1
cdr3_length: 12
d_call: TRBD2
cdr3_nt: TGCAGCGTGTATCCGGGGGGCAATGAGCAGTTCTTC
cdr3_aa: CSVYPGGNEQFF

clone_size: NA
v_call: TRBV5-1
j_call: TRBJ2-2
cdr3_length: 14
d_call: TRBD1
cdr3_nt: TGCGCCAGCAGCCGACGACAGGGGGCCGGGGAGCTGTTTTTT
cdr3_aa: CASSRRQGAGELFF

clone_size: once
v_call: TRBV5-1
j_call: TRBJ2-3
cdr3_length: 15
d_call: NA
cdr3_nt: TGCGCCAGCGGACTGGGACACCGTGGGGCAGATACGCAGTATTTT
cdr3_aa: CASGLGHRGADTQYF

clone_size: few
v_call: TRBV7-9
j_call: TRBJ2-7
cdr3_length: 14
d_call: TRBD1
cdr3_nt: TGTGCCAGCAGCTTAGGTCAGGGGGCGACCGAGCAGTACTTC
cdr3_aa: CASSLGQGATEQYF

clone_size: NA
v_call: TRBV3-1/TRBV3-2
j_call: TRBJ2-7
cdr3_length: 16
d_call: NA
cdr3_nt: TGTGCCAGCAGCCAAGTAGGGCAGGGGCTCTCCTACGAGCAGTACTTC
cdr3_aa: CASSQVGQGLSYEQYF

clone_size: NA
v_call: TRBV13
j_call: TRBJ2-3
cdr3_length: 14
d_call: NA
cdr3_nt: TGTGCCAGCAGCTTACGTCAGGCCTCGGATACGCAGTATTTT
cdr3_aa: CASSLRQASDTQYF

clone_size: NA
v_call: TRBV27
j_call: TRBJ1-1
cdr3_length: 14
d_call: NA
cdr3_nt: TGTGCCACCAGGGGCACAGGCGGGAACACTGAAGCTTTCTTT
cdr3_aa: CATRGTGGNTEAFF

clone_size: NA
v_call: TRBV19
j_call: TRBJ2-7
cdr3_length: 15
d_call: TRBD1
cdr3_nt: TGTGCCAGTAAGAAGGGGCAGGGGGCGACCGGCGAGCAGTACTTC
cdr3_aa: CASKKGQGATGEQYF

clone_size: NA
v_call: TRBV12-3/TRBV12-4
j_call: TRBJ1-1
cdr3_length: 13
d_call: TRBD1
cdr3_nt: TGTGCCAGCACTCTTGACAGGGCCACTGAAGCTTTCTTT
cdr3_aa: CASTLDRATEAFF

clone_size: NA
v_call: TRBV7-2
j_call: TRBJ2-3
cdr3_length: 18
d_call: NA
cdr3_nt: TGTGCCAGCAGGCCAGGGTGGGCCGGCCCCGGGAGAACAGATACGCAGTATTTT
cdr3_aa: CASRPGWAGPGRTDTQYF

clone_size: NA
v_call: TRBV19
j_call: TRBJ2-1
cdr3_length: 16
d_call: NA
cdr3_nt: TGTGCCACCGGGACACAGATACGAACCCTCCAGAATGAGCAGTTCTTC
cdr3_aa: CATGTQIRTLQNEQFF

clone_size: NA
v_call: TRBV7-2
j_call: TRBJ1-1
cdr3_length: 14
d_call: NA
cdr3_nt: TGTGCCAGCAGCTCGCAGGTGCTGAACACTGAAGCTTTCTTT
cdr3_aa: CASSSQVLNTEAFF

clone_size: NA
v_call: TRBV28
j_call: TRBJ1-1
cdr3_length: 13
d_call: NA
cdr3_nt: TGTGCCAGCACCTTAACGGGACACCTAAAAGCTTTCTTT
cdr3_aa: CASTLTGHLKAFF

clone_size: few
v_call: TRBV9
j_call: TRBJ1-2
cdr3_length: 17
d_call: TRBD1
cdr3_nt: TGTGCCAGCAGCCCCAGGACAGGGGGCTTTACTAACTATGGCTACACCTTC
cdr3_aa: CASSPRTGGFTNYGYTF

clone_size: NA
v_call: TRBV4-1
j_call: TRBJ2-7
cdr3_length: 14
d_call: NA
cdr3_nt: TGCGCCAGCAGCCAGGCCCGGGGGACCTACGAGCAGTACTTC
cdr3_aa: CASSQARGTYEQYF

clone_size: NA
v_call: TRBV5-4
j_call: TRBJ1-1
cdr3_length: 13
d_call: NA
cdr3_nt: TGTGCCAGCAGCTTTGCCAGGGACACTGAAGCTTTCTTT
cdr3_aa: CASSFARDTEAFF

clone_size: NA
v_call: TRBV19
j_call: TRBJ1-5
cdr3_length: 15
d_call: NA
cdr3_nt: TGTGCCAGTAGCACGGACCCCGGGGGCAATCAGCCCCAGCATTTT
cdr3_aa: CASSTDPGGNQPQHF

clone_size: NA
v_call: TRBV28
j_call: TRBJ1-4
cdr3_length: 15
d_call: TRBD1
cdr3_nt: TGTGCCAGCACCACTCAAGGGGGCAGACATGAAAAACTGTTTTTT
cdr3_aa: CASTTQGGRHEKLFF

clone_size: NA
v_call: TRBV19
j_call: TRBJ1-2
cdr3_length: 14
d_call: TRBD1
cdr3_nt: TGTGCCAGTAAGGGTGGACAGGGGGTTGGTGGCTACACCTTC
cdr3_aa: CASKGGQGVGGYTF

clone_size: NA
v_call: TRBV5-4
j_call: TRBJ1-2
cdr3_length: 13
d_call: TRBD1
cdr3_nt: TGTGCCAGCAGGCTTGGGGGACAGGCTGGCTACACCTTC
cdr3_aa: CASRLGGQAGYTF

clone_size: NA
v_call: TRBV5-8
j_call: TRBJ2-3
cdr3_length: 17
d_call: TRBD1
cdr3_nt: TGTGCCAGCAGCTTGTATCGGGGACAGGGGTTGACAGATACGCAGTATTTT
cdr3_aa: CASSLYRGQGLTDTQYF

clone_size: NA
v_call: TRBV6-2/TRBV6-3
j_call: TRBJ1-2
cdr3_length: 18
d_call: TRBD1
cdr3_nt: TGTGCCAGCAGCTTACCTACCGCCGGGACAGGGAGGTCACGCGGCTACACCTTC
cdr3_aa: CASSLPTAGTGRSRGYTF

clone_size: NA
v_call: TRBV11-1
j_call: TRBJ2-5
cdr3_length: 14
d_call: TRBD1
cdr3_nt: TGTGCCAGCAGCAGGACAGGGGTTGAGAAGACCCAGTACTTC
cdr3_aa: CASSRTGVEKTQYF

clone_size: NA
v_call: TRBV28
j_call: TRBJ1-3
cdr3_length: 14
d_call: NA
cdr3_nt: TGTGCCAGCAGGAGTACAGCTTCAGGAAACACCATATATTTT
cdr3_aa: CASRSTASGNTIYF

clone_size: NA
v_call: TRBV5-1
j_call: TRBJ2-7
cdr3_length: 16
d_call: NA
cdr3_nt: TGCGCCAGCAGCCCCTCCGGGACTGCCTCGTCCTACGAGCAGTACTTC
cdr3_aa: CASSPSGTASSYEQYF

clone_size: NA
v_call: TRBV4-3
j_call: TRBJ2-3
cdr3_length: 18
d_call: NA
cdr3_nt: TGCGCCAGCGCTCCGAGGGGGGGTGATTGGGAGGGAACAGATACGCAGTATTTT
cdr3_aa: CASAPRGGDWEGTDTQYF

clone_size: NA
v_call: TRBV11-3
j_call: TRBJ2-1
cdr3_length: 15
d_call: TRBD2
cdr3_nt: TGTGCCAGCAGCTTAGGACTAGCGGGAGGGAATGAGCAGTTCTTC
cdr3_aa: CASSLGLAGGNEQFF

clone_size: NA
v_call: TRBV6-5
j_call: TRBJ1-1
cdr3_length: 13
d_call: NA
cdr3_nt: TGTGCCAGCAGTAGTCAGGGGAACACTGAAGCTTTCTTT
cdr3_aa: CASSSQGNTEAFF

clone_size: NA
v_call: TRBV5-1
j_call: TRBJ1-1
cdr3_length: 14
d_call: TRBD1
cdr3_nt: TGCGCCAGCAGCTTGGACAGGGGCAACACTGAAGCTTTCTTT
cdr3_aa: CASSLDRGNTEAFF

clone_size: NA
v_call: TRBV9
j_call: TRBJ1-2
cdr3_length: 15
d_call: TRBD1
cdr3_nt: TGTGCCAGCAGCCCAGAAGTACAGGGGGACTATGGCTACACCTTC
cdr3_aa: CASSPEVQGDYGYTF

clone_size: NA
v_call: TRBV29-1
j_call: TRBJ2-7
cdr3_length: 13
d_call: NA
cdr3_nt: TGCAGCGTTGGTCCTCAGGGATCCCGCGAGCAGTACTTC
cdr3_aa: CSVGPQGSREQYF

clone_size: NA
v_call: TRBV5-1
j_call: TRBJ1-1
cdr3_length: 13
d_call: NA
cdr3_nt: TGCGCCAGCAGCTTGGATAGGAACACTGAAGCTTTCTTT
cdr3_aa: CASSLDRNTEAFF

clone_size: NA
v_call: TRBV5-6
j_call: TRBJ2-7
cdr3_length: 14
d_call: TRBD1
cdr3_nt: TGTGCCAGCAGCTTCCGGGACAGAAACTACGAGCAGTACTTC
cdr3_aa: CASSFRDRNYEQYF

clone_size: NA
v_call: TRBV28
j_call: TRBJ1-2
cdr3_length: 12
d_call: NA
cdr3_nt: TGTGCCAGCAGTTCGGGGAACTATGGCTACACCTTC
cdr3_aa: CASSSGNYGYTF

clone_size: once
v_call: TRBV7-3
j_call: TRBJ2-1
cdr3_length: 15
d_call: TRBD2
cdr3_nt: TGTGCCAGCAGCCGTAGCGGGACTCGATACAATGAGCAGTTCTTC
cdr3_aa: CASSRSGTRYNEQFF

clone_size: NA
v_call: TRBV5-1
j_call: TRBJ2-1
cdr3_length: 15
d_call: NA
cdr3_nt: TGCGCCAGCAGCTTGGGACAGGCCAGGCACAATGAGCAGTTCTTC
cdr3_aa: CASSLGQARHNEQFF

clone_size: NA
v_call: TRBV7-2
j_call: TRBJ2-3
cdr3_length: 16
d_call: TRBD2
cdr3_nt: TGTGCCAGCAGCTTTACTAGCGGGGCCAGGGGGGATACGCAGTATTTT
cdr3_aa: CASSFTSGARGDTQYF

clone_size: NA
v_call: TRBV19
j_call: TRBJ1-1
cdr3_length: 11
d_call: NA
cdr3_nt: TGTGCCAGTAACTATAACACTGAAGCTTTCTTT
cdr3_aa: CASNYNTEAFF

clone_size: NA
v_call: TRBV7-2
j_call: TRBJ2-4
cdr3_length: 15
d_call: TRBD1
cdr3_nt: TGTGCCAGCAGCGGACAGGATCTAGCCAAAAACATTCAGTACTTC
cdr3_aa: CASSGQDLAKNIQYF

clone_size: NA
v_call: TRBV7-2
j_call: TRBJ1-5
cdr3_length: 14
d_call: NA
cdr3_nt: TGTGCCAGCAGCTTAGGACAGAATTATCAGCCCCAGCATTTT
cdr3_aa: CASSLGQNYQPQHF

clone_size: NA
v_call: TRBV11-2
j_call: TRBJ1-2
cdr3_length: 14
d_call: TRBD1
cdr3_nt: TGTGCCAGCAGCTTGGGAGACAGGGAGGATGGCTACACCTTC
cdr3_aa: CASSLGDREDGYTF

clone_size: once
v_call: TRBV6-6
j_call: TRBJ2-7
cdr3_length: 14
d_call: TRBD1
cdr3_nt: TGTGCCAGCAGTTACCGCCAGGGGGCCTACGAGCAGTACTTC
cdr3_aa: CASSYRQGAYEQYF

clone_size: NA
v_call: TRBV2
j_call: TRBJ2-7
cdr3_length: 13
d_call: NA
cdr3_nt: TGTGCCAGCGCCAAGACAGGTTTCAACGAGCAGTACTTC
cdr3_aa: CASAKTGFNEQYF

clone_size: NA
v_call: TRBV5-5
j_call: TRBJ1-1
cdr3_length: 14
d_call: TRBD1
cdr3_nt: TGTGCCAGCAGCTCCCCGACAGGGGATTCGAAAGCTTTCTTT
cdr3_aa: CASSSPTGDSKAFF

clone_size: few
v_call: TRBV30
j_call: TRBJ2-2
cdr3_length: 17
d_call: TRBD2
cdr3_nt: TGTGCCTGGAGTGGACTAGCGGGAGACATGAACACCGGGGAGCTGTTTTTT
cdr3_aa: CAWSGLAGDMNTGELFF

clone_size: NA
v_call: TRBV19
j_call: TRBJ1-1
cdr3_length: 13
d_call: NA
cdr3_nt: TGTGCCAGTAGTATGAGGGTTAACACTGAAGCTTTCTTT
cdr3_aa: CASSMRVNTEAFF

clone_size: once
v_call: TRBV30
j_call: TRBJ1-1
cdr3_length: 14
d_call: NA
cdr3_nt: TGTGCCTGGAGTGTAACCCAGGGAAGAACTGAAGCTTTCTTT
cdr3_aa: CAWSVTQGRTEAFF

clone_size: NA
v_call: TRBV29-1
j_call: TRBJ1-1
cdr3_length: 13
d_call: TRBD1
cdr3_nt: TGCAGCGTTGAACTAACAGGGGCGCCGAGGGCTTTCTTT
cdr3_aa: CSVELTGAPRAFF

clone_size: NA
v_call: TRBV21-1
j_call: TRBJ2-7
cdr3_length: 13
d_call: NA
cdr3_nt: TGTGCCAGCAGCGGGGGACAGACCTACGAGCAGTACTTC
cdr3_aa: CASSGGQTYEQYF

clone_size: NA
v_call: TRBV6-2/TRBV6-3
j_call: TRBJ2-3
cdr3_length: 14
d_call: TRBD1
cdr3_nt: TGTGCCAGCAGTTACGGACAGGGTTCAGATACGCAGTATTTT
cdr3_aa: CASSYGQGSDTQYF

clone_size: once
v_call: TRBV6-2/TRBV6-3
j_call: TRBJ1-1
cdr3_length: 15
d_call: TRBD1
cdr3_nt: TGTGCCAGCAGTCTAGACAGGGGATGGGGCACTGAAGCTTTCTTT
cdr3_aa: CASSLDRGWGTEAFF

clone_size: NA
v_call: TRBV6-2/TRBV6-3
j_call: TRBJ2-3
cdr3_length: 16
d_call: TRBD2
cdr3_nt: TGTGCCAGCAGTTACCCTAGCGGGACCCGAACAGATACGCAGTATTTT
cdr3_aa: CASSYPSGTRTDTQYF

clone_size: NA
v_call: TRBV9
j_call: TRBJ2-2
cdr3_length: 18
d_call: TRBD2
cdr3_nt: TGTGCCAGCAGCCAGACCCTAGCGGGAGAATTTTTTTCCGGGGAGCTGTTTTTT
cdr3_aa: CASSQTLAGEFFSGELFF